This T cell receptor (beta chain) was obtained from a study of T cells in Graves' hyperthyroidism and ophthalmopathy. Overall study results and limits: Model predictions of ophthalmopathy came a median 6.5 months before onset. Researchers found most expanded thyroid clonotypes above 0.001 in blood as well.

With 7 bases clipped from V and 5 bases from J, the junction kept 10 bases outside the gene matches. CDR3 length: 14 residues. Germline CDR1 SNHLY, CDR2 FYNNEI. This clonotype has ten or more counts. Its antigen is still unknown. Hyperthyroidism of Graves' type that showed no ophthalmopathy progression within 18 months was stable. Fresh 10 ml peripheral blood yielded PBMCs. There were TCR beta CDR3 regions amplified from RNA transcripts. HTBI primers were the set used in a first-round RT-PCR of the TCR CDR3. TCRdb redid the calling of the multiplex PCR reads with MiXCR, one entry per CDR3 protein. Of 300,000 to 400,000 distinct CDR3 sequences detected, approximately 15% appear once; the ten largest clones hold approximately 10%.

The V gene is TRBV2, the J gene TRBJ2-5; 7 positions agree with TRBD2. This clonotype was sampled from a woman aged 60-75 years with Graves' hyperthyroidism. Sequences were obtained from blood. The CDR3 protein is CASMKGLPSETQYF. The CDR3 DNA is TGTGCCAGCATGAAGGGACTACCCAGCGAGACCCAGTACTTC.